The present entry profiles one TCR beta chain with its context. This clone showed up just a few times. Its antigen is not yet known. No per-base quality is available; no much larger clone lies one base away. The source of the sample is a study of shared clonotypes between healthy human individuals (dated by TCRdb to 2020 to 2022). A note on the overall study: The cohort included a few men and a couple of women between 18 and 49 years of age. The study deeply sequenced blood TCR repertoires of five healthy adults to estimate repertoire size and the extent of clonotype sharing between individuals. Per donor, leukapheresis produced somewhere between about 0.85 and 10 billion PBMCs. To increase sequencing depth and limit assay-specific biases, TCR repertoire library preparation and sequencing were carried out by different laboratories using diverse techniques.

TCR CDR3 regions were amplified from genomic DNA by multiplex PCR using the deep immunoSEQ assay. For each cell subset, the extracted genomic DNA was distributed evenly across all wells of several immunoSEQ 96-well plates, and each plate served as one replicate. For unsorted PBMC, around 0.3 ug genomic DNA, equal to roughly 32,000 T cell genomes, was loaded into each replicate PCR. Ten immunoSEQ deep assay plates were used to sequence unsorted PBMC genomic DNA. The purified libraries were quantified using a Qubit 3.0 fluorometer, sized with a Bioanalyzer 2100, and then quantified again using the KAPA Library Quantification kit. Every immunoSEQ 96-well plate was sequenced on a separate single-read 150-cycle Illumina NextSeq 550 flow cell. On the authors' methods: Because the immunoSEQ output held only junctional sequences and lacked quality scores, the filtering could not match the filtering applied to full-length reads. To assign V/J genes and CDR3, sequences were annotated using PyIR, a Python wrapper for IgBLAST v1.9, with IMGT germline references. Reads were filtered out if the reads had weak V/J assignments (E-value above 1e-6), no CDR3, stop codons, out-of-frame junctions, or ambiguous translated residues. V3J clonotypes were defined as sequences sharing the same inferred V gene, J gene, and CDR3 amino acid sequence. Percentage overlap between repertoires was calculated by dividing the number of shared unique clonotypes by the size of the smaller repertoire. Three approaches were used to assess repertoire richness: RTK rarefaction, the Chao1 estimator, and Recon v2.1 estimates of unobserved clonotypes. TCRdb provides this immuneACCESS table in a form limited to in-frame rearrangements. Some clones are lacking; in checked studies, under half of them reflect an unresolved V gene, and why the rest are absent is not known. That table furnishes V, J and clone size, whereas the DNA furnished D and trimming. The sample table holds a few hundred thousand clones, of which roughly 79% were seen once. The ten largest clones represent about 11% of the sample.

The donors were healthy, HIV-negative adults with no recently reported acute infections or vaccinations. Only Caucasian adults living in Nashville, Tennessee, USA were represented among the donors. For unsorted samples, about 85 million PBMCs were counted and genomic DNA was extracted with the QIAamp DNA Blood Mini kit. After blood collection by leukapheresis, PBMCs were isolated using Ficoll-Histopaque density gradient centrifugation and then cryopreserved in the vapor phase of liquid nitrogen. V and J lose 5 bases and 7 bases, and a span of 12 bases separates them. Per the germline V gene, SGHAT is the CDR1 and FQNNGV is the CDR2. The CDR3 numbers 13 residues from cysteine through phenylalanine. The entry retains the CDR3 DNA only, 39 bases that are in frame from base 1. The research as a whole found: Only blood was sampled, and tissue TCR repertoires likely differ from those in blood. Because the study included only a small number of donors, the genetic and exposure-history diversity represented was limited. Pairwise subsampling indicated that sequencing depth was expected to affect the degree of clonotype sharing among donors.

The TCR comes from a woman aged 35 to 49 in good health. Some clones in this sample may be carry-over from other donors' samples. The sequence joins TRBV11-2 to TRBJ2-1; the D gene assignment is ambiguous. The sequencing sample was made of PBMCs. The CDR3 is CASSLPVLNEQFF. The bases are TGTGCCAGCAGCCTCCCGGTACTGAATGAGCAGTTCTTC.